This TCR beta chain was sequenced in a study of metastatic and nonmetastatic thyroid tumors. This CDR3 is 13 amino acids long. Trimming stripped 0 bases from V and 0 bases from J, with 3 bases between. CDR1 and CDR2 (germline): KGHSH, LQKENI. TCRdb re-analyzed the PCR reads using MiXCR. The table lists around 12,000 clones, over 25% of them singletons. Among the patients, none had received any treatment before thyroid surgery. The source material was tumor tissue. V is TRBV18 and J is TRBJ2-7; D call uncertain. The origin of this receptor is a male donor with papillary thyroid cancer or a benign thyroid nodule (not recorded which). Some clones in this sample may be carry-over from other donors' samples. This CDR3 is CASSPPSSYEQYF. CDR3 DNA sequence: TGTGCCAGCTCACCACCTAGCTCCTACGAGCAGTACTTC.